A single T cell receptor beta chain is shown here with its context. CDR1 and CDR2 from the germline V gene are MNHEY and SVGEGT. The J segment lost 4 bases and the V segment lost 6 bases, leaving 3 bases of the junction unmatched. CDR3 size: 15 residues. Data came from immunoSEQ multiplex PCR; TCRdb stores just in-frame clones and leaves some out. The sample shows approximately 230,000 clones, approximately 86% of them seen only once. The data stem from a study of blood T cell repertoires in COVID-19. Input material: PBMCs or T cells enriched from blood (not recorded which). This sequence was found in a woman in her thirties with acute COVID-19. This chain links TRBV6-2 or TRBV6-3 with TRBJ2-1, with 13 bases aligning to TRBD2. CDR3 DNA sequence: TGTGCCAGCAGCCCACTAGCGGGAGGGTACAATGAGCAGTTCTTC. As protein: CASSPLAGGYNEQFF.